This T cell receptor beta chain was captured in a study of T-cell memory formation after mild COVID-19. Overall study context: Clusters of TCRs were largely donor specific. General observations from the study: Of the contracting clones, CD4+ ones lay mainly in CM and EM, and CD8+ ones in EMRA. Clonal second-wave expansions that peaked on day 37 had unconfirmed SARS-CoV-2 specificity.

This clonotype was observed at least ten times. Its antigen is not known. TCRdb called the 5' RACE reads again in MiXCR, with one record for every CDR3 protein. The profile shows about 130,000 distinct CDR3 sequences, roughly 6% of them singletons. The CDR3 is 12 amino acids. Germline V gene data show CDR1 as SGHNT and CDR2 as YYREEE (reference sequence). V gave up 1 base and J gave up 5 bases, with 4 bases separating them. What was sequenced was PBMCs or a T cell subset sorted from them (not recorded which). J is TRBJ2-1 and V is TRBV5-4; no clear D gene. The sequence came from an adult woman who had mild COVID-19 (a few samples of this study predate the infection). Cell type and time point are not known. The CDR3 is CASSLRHNEQFF. The CDR3 DNA reads as TGTGCCAGCAGCTTGAGGCACAATGAGCAGTTCTTC.